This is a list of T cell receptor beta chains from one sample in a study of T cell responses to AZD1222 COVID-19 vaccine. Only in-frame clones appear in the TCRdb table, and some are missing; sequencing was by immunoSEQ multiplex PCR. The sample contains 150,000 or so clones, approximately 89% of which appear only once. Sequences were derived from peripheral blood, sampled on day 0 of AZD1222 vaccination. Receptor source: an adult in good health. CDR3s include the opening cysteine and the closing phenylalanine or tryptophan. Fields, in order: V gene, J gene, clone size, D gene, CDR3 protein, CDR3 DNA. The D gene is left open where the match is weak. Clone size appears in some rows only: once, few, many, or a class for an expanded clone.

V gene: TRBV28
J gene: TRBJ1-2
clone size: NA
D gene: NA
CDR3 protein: CASSFPGTNYGYTF
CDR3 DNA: TGTGCCAGCAGTTTCCCAGGGACCAACTATGGCTACACCTTC

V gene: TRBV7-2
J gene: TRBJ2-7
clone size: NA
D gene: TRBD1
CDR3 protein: CASSFQGAYEQYF
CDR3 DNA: TGTGCCAGCAGCTTCCAGGGGGCCTACGAGCAGTACTTC

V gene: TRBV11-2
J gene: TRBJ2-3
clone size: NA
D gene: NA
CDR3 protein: CASGQSPTDTQYF
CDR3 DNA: TGTGCCAGCGGACAGAGCCCCACAGATACGCAGTATTTT

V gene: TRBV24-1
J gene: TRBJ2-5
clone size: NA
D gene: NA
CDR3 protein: CATSGPQGGTQYF
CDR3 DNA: TGTGCCACCAGCGGACCACAGGGAGGGACCCAGTACTTC

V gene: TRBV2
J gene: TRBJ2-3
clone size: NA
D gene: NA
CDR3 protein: CASRSLAYTDTQYF
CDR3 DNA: TGTGCCAGCAGATCCCTAGCGTACACAGATACGCAGTATTTT

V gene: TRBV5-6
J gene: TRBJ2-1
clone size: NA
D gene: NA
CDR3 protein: CASGNGGYNEQFF
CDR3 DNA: TGTGCCAGCGGTAATGGGGGGTACAATGAGCAGTTCTTC

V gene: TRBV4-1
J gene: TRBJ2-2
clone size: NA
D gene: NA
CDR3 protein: CASSQDTWWTGELFF
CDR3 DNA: TGCGCCAGCAGCCAAGATACCTGGTGGACCGGGGAGCTGTTTTTT

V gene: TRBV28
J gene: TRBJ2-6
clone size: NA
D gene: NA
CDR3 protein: CASGSGISGANVLTF
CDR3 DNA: TGTGCCAGCGGTTCCGGGATCTCTGGGGCCAACGTCCTGACTTTC

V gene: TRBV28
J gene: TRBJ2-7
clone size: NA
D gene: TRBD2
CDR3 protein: CASSSPSGRAYEQYF
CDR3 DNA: TGTGCCAGCAGTTCCCCTAGCGGGAGGGCCTACGAGCAGTACTTC

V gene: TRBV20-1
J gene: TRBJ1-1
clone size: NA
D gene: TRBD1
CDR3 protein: CSASRAQGDSANTEAFF
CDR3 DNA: TGCAGTGCTAGTAGAGCTCAGGGGGACTCAGCGAACACTGAAGCTTTCTTT

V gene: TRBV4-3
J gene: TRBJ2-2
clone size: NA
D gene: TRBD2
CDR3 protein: CASSQLGGLGGTGELFF
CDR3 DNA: TGCGCCAGCAGCCAACTAGGGGGACTAGGGGGTACCGGGGAGCTGTTTTTT

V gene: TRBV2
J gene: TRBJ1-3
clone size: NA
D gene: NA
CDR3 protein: CASSLTGQGLAGNTIYF
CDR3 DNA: TGTGCCAGCAGCCTCACGGGGCAGGGATTAGCTGGAAACACCATATATTTT

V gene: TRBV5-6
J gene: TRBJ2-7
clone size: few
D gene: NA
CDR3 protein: CASSLGFRGYEQYF
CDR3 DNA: TGTGCCAGCAGCTTGGGGTTCAGGGGCTACGAGCAGTACTTC

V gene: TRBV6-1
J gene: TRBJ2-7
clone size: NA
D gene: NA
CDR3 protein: CASSEASTYEQYF
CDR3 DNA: TGTGCCAGCAGTGAAGCCTCGACCTACGAGCAGTACTTC

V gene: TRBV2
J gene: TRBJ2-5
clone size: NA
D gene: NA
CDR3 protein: CASSARREETQYF
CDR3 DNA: TGTGCCAGCAGTGCGCGCAGGGAAGAGACCCAGTACTTC

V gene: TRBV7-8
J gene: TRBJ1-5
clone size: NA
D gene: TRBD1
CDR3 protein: CASSLGTGGIQPQHF
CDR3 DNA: TGTGCCAGCAGCTTAGGGACAGGGGGTATTCAGCCCCAGCATTTT

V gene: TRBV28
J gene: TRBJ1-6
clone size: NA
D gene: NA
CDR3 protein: CASSFTDNSPLHF
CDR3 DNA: TGTGCCAGCAGTTTCACAGATAATTCACCCCTCCACTTT

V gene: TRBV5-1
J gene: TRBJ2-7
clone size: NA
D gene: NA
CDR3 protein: CASSLPGAYEQYF
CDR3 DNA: TGCGCCAGCAGCTTGCCCGGAGCCTACGAGCAGTACTTC

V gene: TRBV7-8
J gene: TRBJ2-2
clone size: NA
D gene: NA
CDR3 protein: CASSADRDLNTGELFF
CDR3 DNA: TGTGCCAGCAGCGCCGACCGGGACCTAAACACCGGGGAGCTGTTTTTT

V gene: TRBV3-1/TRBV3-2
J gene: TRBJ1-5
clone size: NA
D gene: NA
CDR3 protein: CASSQGQGPQPQHF
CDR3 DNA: TGTGCCAGCAGCCAAGGTCAGGGTCCTCAGCCCCAGCATTTT

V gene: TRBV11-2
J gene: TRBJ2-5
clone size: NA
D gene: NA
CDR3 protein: CASSHQETQYF
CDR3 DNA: TGTGCCAGCAGCCACCAAGAGACCCAGTACTTC

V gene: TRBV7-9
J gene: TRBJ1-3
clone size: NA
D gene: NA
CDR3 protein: CASSLLGGGGNTIYF
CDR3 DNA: TGTGCCAGCAGCTTACTCGGGGGCGGCGGAAACACCATATATTTT

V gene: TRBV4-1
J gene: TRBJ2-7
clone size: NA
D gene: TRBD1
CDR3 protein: CASSHLPGQGYEQYF
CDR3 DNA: TGCGCCAGCAGCCATTTACCGGGACAGGGCTACGAGCAGTACTTC

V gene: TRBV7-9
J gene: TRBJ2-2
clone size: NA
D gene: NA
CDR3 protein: CASSPGVNTGELFF
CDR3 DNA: TGTGCCAGCAGCCCCGGGGTGAACACCGGGGAGCTGTTTTTT

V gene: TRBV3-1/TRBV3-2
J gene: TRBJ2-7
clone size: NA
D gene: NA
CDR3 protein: CASSQLSVVEHGWQYF
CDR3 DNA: TGTGCCAGCAGCCAACTCTCCGTCGTCGAACACGGGTGGCAGTACTTC

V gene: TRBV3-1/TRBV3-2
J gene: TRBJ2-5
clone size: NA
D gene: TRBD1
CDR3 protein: CASSQVPGQQETQYF
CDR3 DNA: TGTGCCAGCAGCCAAGTTCCGGGACAGCAAGAGACCCAGTACTTC

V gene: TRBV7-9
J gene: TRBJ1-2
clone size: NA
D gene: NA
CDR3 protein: CASSLNTAHGYTF
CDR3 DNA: TGTGCCAGCAGCTTAAACACAGCCCATGGCTACACCTTC

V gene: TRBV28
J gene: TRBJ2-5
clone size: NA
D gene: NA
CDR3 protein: CASMGREETQYF
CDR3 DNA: TGTGCCAGCATGGGCAGGGAAGAGACCCAGTACTTC

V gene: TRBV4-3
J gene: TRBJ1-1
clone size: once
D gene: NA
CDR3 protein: CASSQLDRNTEAFF
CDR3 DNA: TGCGCCAGCAGCCAGCTGGACAGGAACACTGAAGCTTTCTTT

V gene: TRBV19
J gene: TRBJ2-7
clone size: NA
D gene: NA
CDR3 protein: CASSIAPGGAYEQYF
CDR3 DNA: TGTGCCAGTAGTATAGCGCCCGGGGGTGCCTACGAGCAGTACTTC

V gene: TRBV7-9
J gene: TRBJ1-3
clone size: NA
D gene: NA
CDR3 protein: CASSLRDSGNTIYF
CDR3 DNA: TGTGCCAGCAGCTTACGCGATTCTGGAAACACCATATATTTT

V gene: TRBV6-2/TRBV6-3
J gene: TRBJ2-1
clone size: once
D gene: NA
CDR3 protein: CASSYPLSSWEQFF
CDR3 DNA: TGTGCCAGCAGTTACCCGCTGAGCTCATGGGAGCAGTTCTTC

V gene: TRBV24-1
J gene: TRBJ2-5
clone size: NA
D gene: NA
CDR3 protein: CATSDPGSGETQYF
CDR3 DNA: TGTGCCACCAGTGACCCCGGCTCTGGAGAGACCCAGTACTTC

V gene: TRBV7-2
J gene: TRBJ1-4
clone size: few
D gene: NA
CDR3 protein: CASSRGLSGAGGKLFF
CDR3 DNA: TGTGCCAGCAGCCGGGGATTGTCCGGGGCAGGTGGAAAACTGTTTTTT

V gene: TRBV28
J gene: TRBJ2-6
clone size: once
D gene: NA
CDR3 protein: CASSPQGGHRLGGANALTF
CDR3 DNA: TGTGCCAGCAGTCCCCAGGGGGGCCACCGTCTCGGTGGGGCCAACGCCCTGACTTTC

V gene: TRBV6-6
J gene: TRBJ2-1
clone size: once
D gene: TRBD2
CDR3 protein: CACYPGTSRGEQFF
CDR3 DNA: TGTGCCTGCTATCCCGGGACTAGCAGGGGTGAGCAGTTCTTC

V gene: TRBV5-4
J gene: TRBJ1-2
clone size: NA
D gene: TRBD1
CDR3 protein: CASSLVWAWKGANGYTF
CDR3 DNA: TGTGCCAGCAGCTTGGTTTGGGCATGGAAGGGGGCAAATGGCTACACCTTC

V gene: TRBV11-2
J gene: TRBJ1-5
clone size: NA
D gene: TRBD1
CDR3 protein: CASSSSTGIQPQHF
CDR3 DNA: TGTGCCAGCAGCTCCTCGACAGGGATCCAGCCCCAGCATTTT

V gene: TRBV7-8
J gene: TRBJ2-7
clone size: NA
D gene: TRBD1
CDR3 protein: CASSLAPGTGADPYEQYF
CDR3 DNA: TGTGCCAGCAGCTTAGCGCCCGGGACAGGGGCCGACCCCTACGAGCAGTACTTC

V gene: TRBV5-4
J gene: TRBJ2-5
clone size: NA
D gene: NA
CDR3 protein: CASSLAGGETQYF
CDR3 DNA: TGTGCCAGCAGCTTGGCCGGGGGAGAGACCCAGTACTTC

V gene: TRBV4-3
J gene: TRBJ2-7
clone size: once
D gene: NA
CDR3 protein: CASSQVRGRLYEQYF
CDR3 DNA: TGCGCCAGCAGCCAAGTCCGGGGGCGCCTCTACGAGCAGTACTTC

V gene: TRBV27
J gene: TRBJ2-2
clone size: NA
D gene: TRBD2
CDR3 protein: CASSSTSGGNTGELFF
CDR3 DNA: TGTGCCAGCAGTTCAACTAGCGGGGGGAACACCGGGGAGCTGTTTTTT

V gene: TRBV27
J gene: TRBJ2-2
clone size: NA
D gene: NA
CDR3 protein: CASSLGGQGSTGELFF
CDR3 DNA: TGTGCCAGCAGTTTAGGTGGGCAGGGAAGCACCGGGGAGCTGTTTTTT

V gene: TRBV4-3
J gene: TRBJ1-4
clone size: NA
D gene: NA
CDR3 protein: CASSLNFPGVGEKLFF
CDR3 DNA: TGCGCCAGCAGCCTAAATTTTCCAGGGGTAGGTGAAAAACTGTTTTTT

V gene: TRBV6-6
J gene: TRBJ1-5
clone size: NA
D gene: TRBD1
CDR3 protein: CASSYRDSPNQPQHF
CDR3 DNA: TGTGCCAGCAGTTACCGGGACAGCCCGAATCAGCCCCAGCATTTT

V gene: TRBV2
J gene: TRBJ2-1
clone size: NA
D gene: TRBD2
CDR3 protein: CASRAGGEQFF
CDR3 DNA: TGTGCCAGCAGGGCGGGGGGGGAGCAGTTCTTC

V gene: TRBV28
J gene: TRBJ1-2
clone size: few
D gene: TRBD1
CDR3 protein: CASSHGQDNYGYTF
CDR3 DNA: TGTGCCAGCAGCCACGGACAGGACAATTATGGCTACACCTTC

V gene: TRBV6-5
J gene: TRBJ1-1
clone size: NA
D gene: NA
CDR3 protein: CASPGLINTEAFF
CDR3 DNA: TGTGCCAGTCCGGGACTGATAAACACTGAAGCTTTCTTT

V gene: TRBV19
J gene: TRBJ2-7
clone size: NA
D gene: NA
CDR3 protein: CASRKGRDPSSYEQYF
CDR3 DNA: TGTGCCAGTAGAAAAGGCCGGGACCCGAGCTCCTACGAGCAGTACTTC

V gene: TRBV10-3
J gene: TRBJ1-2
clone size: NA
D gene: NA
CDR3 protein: CATGQRLDLNYGYTF
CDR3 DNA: TGTGCCACAGGACAGAGACTTGACTTAAACTATGGCTACACCTTC

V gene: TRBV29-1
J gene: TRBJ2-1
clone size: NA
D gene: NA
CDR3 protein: CSVQGPLNNEQFF
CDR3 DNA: TGCAGCGTCCAGGGTCCCTTAAACAATGAGCAGTTCTTC

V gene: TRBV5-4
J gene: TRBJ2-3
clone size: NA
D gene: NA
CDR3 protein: CASSLVGGATDTQYF
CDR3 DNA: TGTGCCAGCAGCTTGGTAGGGGGGGCCACAGATACGCAGTATTTT

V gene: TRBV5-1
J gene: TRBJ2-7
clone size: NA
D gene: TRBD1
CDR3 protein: CASSPKGDREPYEQYF
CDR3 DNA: TGCGCCAGCAGCCCGAAGGGGGACAGGGAACCCTACGAGCAGTACTTC

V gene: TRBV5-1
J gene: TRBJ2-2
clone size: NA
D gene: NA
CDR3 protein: CASSFISMTSGELFF
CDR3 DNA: TGCGCCAGCAGCTTTATTTCTATGACTTCTGGGGAGCTGTTTTTT

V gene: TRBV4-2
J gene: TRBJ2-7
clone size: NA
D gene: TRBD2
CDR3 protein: CASSSSSGRVYEQYF
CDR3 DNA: TGTGCCAGCAGCTCCTCTAGCGGGAGGGTCTACGAGCAGTACTTC

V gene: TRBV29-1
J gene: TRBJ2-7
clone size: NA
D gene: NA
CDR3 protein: CSVGGGFSYEQYF
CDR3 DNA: TGCAGCGTTGGGGGCGGGTTTTCCTACGAGCAGTACTTC

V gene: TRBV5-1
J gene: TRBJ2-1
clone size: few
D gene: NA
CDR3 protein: CASSTGTGEDYNEQFF
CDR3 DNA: TGCGCCAGCAGCACCGGAACAGGGGAGGACTACAATGAGCAGTTCTTC

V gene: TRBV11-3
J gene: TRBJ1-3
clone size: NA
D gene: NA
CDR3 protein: CASSQGSGGNTIYF
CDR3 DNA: TGTGCCAGCAGCCAGGGGTCGGGCGGAAACACCATATATTTT

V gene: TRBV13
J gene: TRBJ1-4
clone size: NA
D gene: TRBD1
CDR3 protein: CASSLGPRGDEKLFF
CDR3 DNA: TGTGCCAGCAGCTTAGGTCCCAGGGGGGATGAAAAACTGTTTTTT

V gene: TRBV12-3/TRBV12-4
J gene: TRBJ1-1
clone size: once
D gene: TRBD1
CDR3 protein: CASSQGQGKAFF
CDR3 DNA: TGTGCCAGCAGCCAGGGACAGGGCAAAGCTTTCTTT